These T cell receptor beta chains were read from a single sample in a study of graft-versus-host responses after intestinal transplantation. Their antigens remain unidentified. The data were produced by immunoSEQ multiplex PCR, yet TCRdb's version contains in-frame clones alone and is incomplete. The table has over 100,000 clones, 93% seen once. The sequencing here drew on unstimulated CD8+ T cells sorted from spleen or lymph node cells, taken before transplant. These receptors originate from a human donor who was the organ donor for an intestinal transplant. Both conserved end residues are part of each CDR3. The D gene is left open where the match is weak. Where a row states a size, it is once, few, many or the class of an expanded clone; other rows omit it.

clone size,V gene,J gene,D gene,CDR3 protein,CDR3 DNA
.,TRBV5-4,TRBJ2-7,.,CASSSENYEQYF,TGTGCCAGCAGCTCGGAGAACTACGAGCAGTACTTC
.,TRBV5-4,TRBJ1-3,.,CASSLVAGSDTIYF,TGTGCCAGCAGCTTGGTAGCGGGCTCGGACACCATATATTTT
.,TRBV27,TRBJ2-2,.,CASSLRQNTGELFF,TGTGCCAGCAGTCTTAGACAGAACACCGGGGAGCTGTTTTTT
.,TRBV29-1,TRBJ2-1,.,CSVERGTYNEQFF,TGCAGCGTTGAGCGGGGTACCTACAATGAGCAGTTCTTC
.,TRBV9,TRBJ1-2,TRBD1,CASSGGQTFPYGYTF,TGTGCCAGCAGCGGGGGACAGACCTTTCCCTATGGCTACACCTTC
.,TRBV30,TRBJ2-7,.,CAWKPQGHEQYF,TGTGCCTGGAAACCGCAGGGCCACGAGCAGTACTTC
once,TRBV27,TRBJ2-7,.,CASSPTGSYEQYF,TGTGCCAGCAGTCCAACTGGCTCCTACGAGCAGTACTTC
.,TRBV2,TRBJ2-1,TRBD2,CASTPMGGREWGFNNEQFF,TGTGCCAGCACTCCAATGGGCGGGCGGGAGTGGGGTTTTAACAATGAGCAGTTCTTC
once,TRBV27,TRBJ2-3,TRBD1,CASSPGQGFSLDTQYF,TGTGCCAGCAGTCCTGGACAGGGTTTTTCTTTGGATACGCAGTATTTT
.,TRBV9,TRBJ2-1,TRBD2,CASSVLGLADYNEQFF,TGTGCCAGCAGCGTATTGGGACTAGCGGACTACAATGAGCAGTTCTTC
.,TRBV7-9,TRBJ2-5,TRBD1,CASSLPRRATGYQETQYF,TGTGCCAGCAGCCTCCCCCGAAGGGCGACAGGGTACCAAGAGACCCAGTACTTC